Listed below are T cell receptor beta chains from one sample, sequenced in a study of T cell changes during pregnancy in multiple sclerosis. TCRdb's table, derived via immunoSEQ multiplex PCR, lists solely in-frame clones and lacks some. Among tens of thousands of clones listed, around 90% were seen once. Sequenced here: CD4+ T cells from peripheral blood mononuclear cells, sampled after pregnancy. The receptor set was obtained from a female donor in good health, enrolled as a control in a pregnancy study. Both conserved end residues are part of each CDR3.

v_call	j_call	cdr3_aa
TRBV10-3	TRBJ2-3	CAISTGGINTDTQYF
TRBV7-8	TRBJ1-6	CASSLASGTGNNSPLHF
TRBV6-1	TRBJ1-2	CASSEAQGRAYGYTF
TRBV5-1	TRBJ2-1	CASSLEPGRRGNEQFF
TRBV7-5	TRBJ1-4	CAPYRENNEKLFF
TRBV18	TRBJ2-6	CASSPQPGQLSSGANVLTF
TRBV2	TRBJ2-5	CASREGLAGVGTQYF
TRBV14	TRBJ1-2	CASSQDYGSGYTF
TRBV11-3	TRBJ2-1	CASSSTGGYSYNEQFF
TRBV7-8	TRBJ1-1	CASSSGQVQFRNTEAFF
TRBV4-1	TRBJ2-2	CASSHVAGARPTGELFF
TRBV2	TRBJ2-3	CASSELGATDTQYF
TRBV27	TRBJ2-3	CASTSIGQPLSTDTQYF
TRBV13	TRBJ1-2	CASSLAGLGHQYGYTF
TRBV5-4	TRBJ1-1	CASSLPGTENTEAFF
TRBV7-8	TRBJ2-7	CASSLADRSYEQYF
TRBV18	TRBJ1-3	CASSPPARAGNTIYF
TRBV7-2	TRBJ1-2	CASTQRHPGQGHGYTF
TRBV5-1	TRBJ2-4	CASSLVGRGLAGVGNIQYF
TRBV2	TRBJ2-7	CASSAGQLYEQYF
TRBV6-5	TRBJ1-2	CASSYSNQAGYTF
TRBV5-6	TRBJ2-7	CASSRNEQYF
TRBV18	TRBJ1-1	CASSPVRQGKGMNTEAFF
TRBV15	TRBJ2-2	CATRAGGNTGELFF
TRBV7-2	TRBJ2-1	CASSATLAGGLYNEQFF
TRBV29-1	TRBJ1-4	CSVEGAGGDEKLFF
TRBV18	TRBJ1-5	CASSLGQNSNQPQHF
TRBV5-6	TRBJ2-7	CASSFPRGFVGQYF
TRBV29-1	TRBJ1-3	CSAGLGQSGNTIYF
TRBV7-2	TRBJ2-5	CASSSNSGRAGTQYF
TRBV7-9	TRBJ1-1	CASSLQGQGTEAFF
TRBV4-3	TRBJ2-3	CASSQGPSGGRDTQYF
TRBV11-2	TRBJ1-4	CASSLGSRRNEKLFF
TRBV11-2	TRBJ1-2	CASSLQGANYGYTF
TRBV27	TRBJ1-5	CASKVGQGPNQPQHF